This paragraph reports one TCR beta chain. Its antigen is not identified. This sample was taken from a study of T cells in Graves' hyperthyroidism and ophthalmopathy. Clinical symptoms, serum thyroxine, TRAb, thyroid ultrasound and orbital computed tomography established diagnosis. Regarding the study as a whole: Ophthalmopathy, which appeared later, was predicted by the model a median 6.5 months before onset. Most thyroid clonotypes expanded above 0.001 appeared in blood too.

It was RNA transcripts that yielded the amplified TCR beta CDR3 regions. Initially, a first-round RT-PCR of the TCR CDR3 employed the HTBI primer set. TCRdb itself ran the multiplex PCR reads through MiXCR, one entry per CDR3 protein. The table shows 250,000 to 300,000 distinct CDR3 sequences, with 13% to 15% occurring only once. This CDR3 has 13 residues. CDR1 and CDR2 (germline): MNHEY, SMNVEV (reference sequence). Trimming stripped 1 base from V and 6 bases from J, with 7 bases between. This clonotype was obtained from a woman aged 45-65 years with Graves' hyperthyroidism that later progressed to Graves' ophthalmopathy. The rearrangement joins TRBV27 to TRBJ2-4, with D perhaps TRBD1 (5 bases). The specimen was blood. The chain's CDR3 is CASSLYQGNIQYF. The DNA for the CDR3 is TGTGCCAGCAGTTTATATCAGGGAAACATTCAGTACTTC.